These T cell receptor beta chains were read from a single sample in a study of cytomegalovirus exposure and HLA in healthy donors. Measured with immunoSEQ multiplex PCR; TCRdb has only the in-frame clones, and not every one. This sample's clone table lists around 150,000 clones. Sequenced input: PBMCs. These TCRs come from a middle-aged man in good health and CMV-seronegative. The CDR3 runs from the conserved cysteine through the conserved F or W. Fields, in order: J gene, V gene, D gene, CDR3 DNA, CDR3 protein. The D gene is left open where the match is weak.

j_call: TRBJ1-5; v_call: TRBV7-2; d_call: -; cdr3_nt: TGTGCCAGCAGCTTAGTGAGTAGCGGGTCTCAGCCCCAGCATTTT; cdr3_aa: CASSLVSSGSQPQHF
j_call: TRBJ1-1; v_call: TRBV21-1; d_call: -; cdr3_nt: TGTGCCAGCAGCAAAGAACCCGGTCTGAGGGCTTTCTTT; cdr3_aa: CASSKEPGLRAFF
j_call: TRBJ1-5; v_call: TRBV19; d_call: -; cdr3_nt: TGTGCCAGTAGTATTTTGGGGCAGGGCAGGTTCGGCAATCAGCCCCAGCATTTT; cdr3_aa: CASSILGQGRFGNQPQHF
j_call: TRBJ2-2; v_call: TRBV19; d_call: TRBD2; cdr3_nt: TGTGCCAGCGGGGGGGCCAGCACCGGGGAGCTGTTTTTT; cdr3_aa: CASGGASTGELFF
j_call: TRBJ2-3; v_call: TRBV9; d_call: -; cdr3_nt: TGTGCCAGCAGCACCGGACAGTTTTCGGGCACAGATACGCAGTATTTT; cdr3_aa: CASSTGQFSGTDTQYF
j_call: TRBJ2-1; v_call: TRBV7-2; d_call: -; cdr3_nt: TGTGCCAGCAGCTTATGGGCGGGGAATGAGCAGTTCTTC; cdr3_aa: CASSLWAGNEQFF
j_call: TRBJ1-2; v_call: TRBV19; d_call: -; cdr3_nt: TGTGCCAGTAGTGTCCCCGGGGGAGGCTATGGCTACACCTTC; cdr3_aa: CASSVPGGGYGYTF
j_call: TRBJ2-3; v_call: TRBV5-1; d_call: TRBD1; cdr3_nt: TGCGCCAGCAGCTTGGGTCCGGGACAGGCCACAGATACGCAGTATTTT; cdr3_aa: CASSLGPGQATDTQYF
j_call: TRBJ2-5; v_call: TRBV28; d_call: -; cdr3_nt: TGTGCCAGCAGTTTGAGTGGAGTGTGGGAGACCCAGTACTTC; cdr3_aa: CASSLSGVWETQYF
j_call: TRBJ2-1; v_call: TRBV2; d_call: TRBD2; cdr3_nt: TGTGCCAGCAGTGCTTTAGCGGGCTACAATGAGCAGTTCTTC; cdr3_aa: CASSALAGYNEQFF
j_call: TRBJ1-2; v_call: TRBV18; d_call: -; cdr3_nt: TGTGCCAGCTCACCACCGGAGGGTTTGGGACGGGGCTATGGCTACACCTTC; cdr3_aa: CASSPPEGLGRGYGYTF
j_call: TRBJ1-1; v_call: TRBV5-8; d_call: -; cdr3_nt: TGTGCCAGTTACCAGACAGCACCGAACACTGAAGCTTTCTTT; cdr3_aa: CASYQTAPNTEAFF
j_call: TRBJ1-2; v_call: TRBV18; d_call: -; cdr3_nt: TGTGCCAGCTCACTGGGGGGGACCTTGTCAGATGGCTACACCTTC; cdr3_aa: CASSLGGTLSDGYTF
j_call: TRBJ1-2; v_call: TRBV7-9; d_call: -; cdr3_nt: TGTGCCAGCAGCTACTCAGGATTCTATGGCTACACCTTC; cdr3_aa: CASSYSGFYGYTF
j_call: TRBJ1-2; v_call: TRBV29-1; d_call: TRBD1; cdr3_nt: TGCAGCGTTGAAGCCCCCGGGACAGCATATGGCTACACCTTC; cdr3_aa: CSVEAPGTAYGYTF
j_call: TRBJ1-2; v_call: TRBV5-4; d_call: -; cdr3_nt: TGTGCCAGCAGCCTATTAGGGACCCCAGGGGATGGCTACACCTTC; cdr3_aa: CASSLLGTPGDGYTF
j_call: TRBJ1-2; v_call: TRBV20-1; d_call: -; cdr3_nt: TGCAGATTCGAAGCAAAAGATGGCTACACCTTC; cdr3_aa: CRFEAKDGYTF
j_call: TRBJ1-2; v_call: TRBV6-6; d_call: TRBD1; cdr3_nt: TGTGCCAGCAGTTACCCACCGGGACAGGGGTATGGCTACACCTTC; cdr3_aa: CASSYPPGQGYGYTF
j_call: TRBJ1-2; v_call: TRBV4-3; d_call: -; cdr3_nt: TGCGCCAGCAGCCAAGAGGCAGGCTCTAACTATGGCTACACCTTC; cdr3_aa: CASSQEAGSNYGYTF
j_call: TRBJ2-5; v_call: TRBV19; d_call: TRBD2; cdr3_nt: TGTGCCAGTAGTCCCCGAGTCCTAGCGGGGTACGAGACCCAGTACTTC; cdr3_aa: CASSPRVLAGYETQYF
j_call: TRBJ1-1; v_call: TRBV18; d_call: TRBD1; cdr3_nt: TGTGCCAGCTCCCTTGACAGGGAAACTGAAGCTTTCTTT; cdr3_aa: CASSLDRETEAFF
j_call: TRBJ2-1; v_call: TRBV19; d_call: TRBD2; cdr3_nt: TGTGCCAGTAGTATTCCCCGACTAGCTCAGAGCTCCTACAATGAGCAGTTCTTC; cdr3_aa: CASSIPRLAQSSYNEQFF